Detailed here is one T cell receptor beta chain. The CDR3 length is 17 residues. Trimming took 4 bases from V and 2 from J; bases not matched to a gene: 12. Germline loops: CDR1 SGHRS, CDR2 YFSETQ. Some clones are missing from TCRdb's copy, which holds only in-frame ones; the method was immunoSEQ multiplex PCR. The sample holds about 150,000 clones; around 87% are singletons and the top ten take approximately 6.1%. The source of the sample is a study of blood T cell repertoires in COVID-19. This sequence originates from a man aged 80 or over with acute or convalescent COVID-19. This rearrangement joins TRBV5-1 to TRBJ2-3, with 8 positions matching TRBD2. The sample taken for sequencing was peripheral blood. CDR3 loop: CASSPAAAGGSTDTQYF. The CDR3 DNA reads TGCGCCAGCAGCCCAGCCGCGGCGGGGGGATCCACAGATACGCAGTATTTT.